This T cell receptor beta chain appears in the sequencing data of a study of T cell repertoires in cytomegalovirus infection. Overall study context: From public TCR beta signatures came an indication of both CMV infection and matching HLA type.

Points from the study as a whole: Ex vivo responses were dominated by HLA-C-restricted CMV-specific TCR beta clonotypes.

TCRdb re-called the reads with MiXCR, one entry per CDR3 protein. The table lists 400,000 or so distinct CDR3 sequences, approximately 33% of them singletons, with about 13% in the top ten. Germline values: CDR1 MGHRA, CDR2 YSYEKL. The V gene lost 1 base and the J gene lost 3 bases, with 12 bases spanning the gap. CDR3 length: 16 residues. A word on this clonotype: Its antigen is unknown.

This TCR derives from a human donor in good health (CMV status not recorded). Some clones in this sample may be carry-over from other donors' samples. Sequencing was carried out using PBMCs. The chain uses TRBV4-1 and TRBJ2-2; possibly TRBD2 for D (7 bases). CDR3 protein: CASSQAAGADTGELFF. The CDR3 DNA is TGCGCCAGCAGCCAAGCGGCGGGGGCTGACACCGGGGAGCTGTTTTTT.